Each of the 23 T cell receptor beta chains below was sequenced from the same sample in a study of blood T cell repertoires in COVID-19. The data were produced by immunoSEQ multiplex PCR, yet TCRdb's version contains in-frame clones alone and is incomplete. The repertoire has fewer than 120,000 clones, roughly four fifths of them found once; the top ten carry approximately 17%. The specimen was peripheral blood. Source of these receptors: a woman aged 55-69 years with acute or convalescent COVID-19.

This clone was detected once. This chain uses TRBV5-1 with TRBJ2-2; D gene unclear. The CDR3 runs 14 residues. Looked up from germline, CDR1 is SGHRS and CDR2 is YFSETQ. Trimming shortened V by 4 bases and J by 0 bases, and 7 bases separated the two germline ends. CDR3 DNA: TGCGCCAGCAGCGCAGGCCCGAACACCGGGGAGCTGTTTTTT. It is translated as CASSAGPNTGELFF.

The chain combines TRBV4-3 with TRBJ2-1; 7 bases match TRBD1. After removal of 0 bases from V and 9 bases from J, the junction contained 11 bases not matched to a gene. Per the germline V gene, CDR1 is LGHNA and CDR2 is YSLEER. CDR3 length equals 16 residues. CDR3 DNA: TGCGCCAGCAGCCAAGATCCGACAGGGATGAAGGGTGAGCAGTTCTTC. This translates into CASSQDPTGMKGEQFF.

For the CDR3, the DNA is TGCGCCAGCAGCTTGGGGGTTCTAGGGGGTAATCAGCCCCAGCATTTT. The encoded protein is CASSLGVLGGNQPQHF. V is TRBV5-1 and J is TRBJ1-5, with D perhaps TRBD1 (6 bases). This CDR3 has 16 amino acids. Germline values: CDR1 SGHRS, CDR2 YFSETQ. The V end lost 0 bases, the J end lost 4 bases, and 14 bases lay between the germline ends.

This chain connects TRBV29-1 to TRBJ2-3, with TRBD1 matching over 7 bases. CDR1 and CDR2 from the germline V gene are SQVTM and ANQGSEA. The CDR3 is made up of 14 amino acids. The junction had 7 bases not matched to a gene; V was cut back by 6 bases and J by 1 base. CDR3 nucleotides: TGCAGCGTCACTGCTGGGACAGGCACAGATACGCAGTATTTT. Its protein product is CSVTAGTGTDTQYF.

The gene calls are TRBV5-6 and TRBJ2-7; 7 bases agree with TRBD1. The germline CDR1 and CDR2 sequences are SGHDT and YYEEEE. The ends lost 0 bases at V and 4 bases at J; junction bases unmatched: 19. The CDR3 spans 19 residues. The chain's CDR3 is CASSLGDGSTGWVSYEQYF. In DNA, the CDR3 is TGTGCCAGCAGCTTGGGGGACGGATCGACAGGGTGGGTTTCTTACGAGCAGTACTTC.

The V call is TRBV18, the J call TRBJ2-3; D uncertain. Germline assignment: CDR1 KGHSH and CDR2 LQKENI. V was trimmed by 0 bases and J by 0 bases, leaving 10 bases between them. The length of the CDR3 is 16 residues. CDR3 sequence (DNA): TGTGCCAGCTCACCACCGGAACCGGGTAGCACAGATACGCAGTATTTT. It translates to CASSPPEPGSTDTQYF.

As DNA, the CDR3 is TGTGCCAGCAGAGACAGGGGTAGCACAGATACGCAGTATTTT. Its protein is CASRDRGSTDTQYF. This chain joins TRBV2 and TRBJ2-3; 8 bases are shared with TRBD1. The CDR3 has 14 amino acids. V lost 6 bases to trimming and J lost 0 bases; unmatched junction nucleotides: 2. CDR1 and CDR2 from the germline V gene are SNHLY and FYNNEI. Looking up the rest from reference TRBV2 and TRBJ2-3 gives the full variable domain: EPEVTQTPSHQVTQMGQEVILRCVPISNHLYFYWYRQILGQKVEFLVSFYNNEISEKSEIFDDQFSVERPDGSNFTLKIRSTKLEDSAMYFCASRDRGSTDTQYFGPGTRLTVL.

This clone has only a few counts. The rearrangement links TRBV9 to TRBJ2-7, with 9 nucleotides matching TRBD1. Germline V gene data show CDR1 as SGDLS and CDR2 as YYNGEE. The CDR3 length is 15 residues. V was clipped by 0 bases and J by 3 bases; unmatched bases: 4. The CDR3, as DNA: TGTGCCAGCAGCGTAGGCCCGGGACAGGGCTACGAGCAGTACTTC. Encoded protein: CASSVGPGQGYEQYF.

The chain combines TRBV25-1 with TRBJ1-2, with D possibly being TRBD1 (5 bases). Germline CDR1 and CDR2: MGHDK and SYGVNS. The CDR3 length is 13 residues. V dropped 6 bases and J dropped 4 bases, with 12 bases sitting between them. The DNA for the CDR3 is TGTGCCAGCAGAGGGGAGGGACTCTATGGCTACACCTTC. It codes for CASRGEGLYGYTF.

Only a few counts were recorded for this clone. The genes are TRBV28 and TRBJ2-3; unclear D gene. This CDR3 region has 16 residues. The V gene lost 5 bases and the J gene lost 2 bases, with 17 bases spanning the gap. Germline assignment: CDR1 MDHEN and CDR2 SYDVKM. The CDR3 is CASSSPATELTDTQYF. The CDR3 DNA reads as TGTGCCAGCAGTAGCCCCGCCACAGAGCTCACAGATACGCAGTATTTT.

The rearrangement uses TRBV7-9 and TRBJ2-1; 8 bases fit TRBD2. There are 15 residues in the CDR3. V shed 3 bases, J shed 3 bases, and the junction held 4 bases outside the gene matches. Germline values: CDR1 SEHNR, CDR2 FQNEAQ (reference sequence). CDR3 nucleotide sequence: TGTGCCAGCAGCTTTAGTAGCGGGATCTACAATGAGCAGTTCTTC. Translation: CASSFSSGIYNEQFF.

The rearrangement joins TRBV6-2 or TRBV6-3 to TRBJ1-6; TRBD1 agrees at 10 bases. The CDR3 totals 21 residues. From germline, CDR1 is MNHEY and CDR2 SVGEGT. J gave up 0 bases and V 5 bases, and 16 bases lay outside the gene matches. CDR3 bases: TGTGCCAGCAGTCGCCCCGCTCCCGGGACAGGGGCCAGCTCCTATAATTCACCCCTCCACTTT. Translation: CASSRPAPGTGASSYNSPLHF.

The CDR3 spells CASVGGLSTDTQYF. Written as DNA, the CDR3 is TGTGCTAGTGTGGGGGGTCTAAGCACAGATACGCAGTATTTT. The rearrangement joins TRBV12-5 to TRBJ2-3; a weak D match, TRBD2 (6 bases). CDR3 length: 14 amino acids. CDR1 is LGHNT, CDR2 FRNRAP, per germline. V was clipped by 7 bases and J by 0 bases, with 11 bases between them.

The chain recombines TRBV2 with TRBJ1-1; 10 bases agree with TRBD1. Germline values: CDR1 SNHLY, CDR2 FYNNEI. The CDR3 totals 15 residues. After removal of 8 bases from V and 1 base from J, the junction contained 7 bases not matched to a gene. The DNA for the CDR3 is TGTGCCAGCCGTGGACAGGGGGGATCGAACACTGAAGCTTTCTTT. Its protein product is CASRGQGGSNTEAFF. Full variable domain (missing parts from reference TRBV2 and TRBJ1-1): EPEVTQTPSHQVTQMGQEVILRCVPISNHLYFYWYRQILGQKVEFLVSFYNNEISEKSEIFDDQFSVERPDGSNFTLKIRSTKLEDSAMYFCASRGQGGSNTEAFFGQGTRLTVV.

This clone was seen a single time. The rearrangement links TRBV29-1 to TRBJ2-5; D unclear. The CDR3 runs 13 residues. CDR1 SQVTM and CDR2 ANQGSEA come from the germline V gene. Trimming pared 7 bases from V and 4 bases from J, leaving 16 bases between. The CDR3 sequence: CSADIWASETQYF. CDR3 nucleotide sequence: TGCAGCGCCGACATTTGGGCCTCAGAGACCCAGTACTTC.

This clone has a single count. The rearrangement links TRBV29-1 to TRBJ1-1; 9 bases are shared with TRBD1. The V and J ends lost 4 bases and 2 bases, in that order; junction bases with no gene match: 2. The CDR3 is 13 amino acids. Germline CDR1 is SQVTM and CDR2 is ANQGSEA. The CDR3 coding sequence is TGCAGCGTTGTGGGACAGGGAAACACTGAAGCTTTCTTT. Its translation: CSVVGQGNTEAFF.

The rearrangement joins TRBV30 to TRBJ1-1; D not certain. This CDR3 is built from 13 residues. Germline V lookup: CDR1 GTSNPN, CDR2 SVGIG (reference sequence). The V and J ends lost 0 bases and 1 base respectively, with 6 bases between them. Here the CDR3 reads CAWSVQENTEAFF. In DNA form, the CDR3 reads TGTGCCTGGAGTGTACAAGAGAACACTGAAGCTTTCTTT.

The J gene is TRBJ2-7, the V gene TRBV7-2; 9 nucleotides match TRBD2. Germline assignment: CDR1 SGHTA and CDR2 FQGNSA. This CDR3 has 15 amino acids. J was trimmed by 1 base and V by 4 bases; bases with no gene match: 5. This CDR3 is CASSSRAGGSYEQYF. The CDR3 coding sequence is TGTGCCAGCAGCTCGAGAGCGGGGGGATCCTACGAGCAGTACTTC.

As to this clone: This same CDR3 is encoded by further DNA sequences in the sample. The J gene is TRBJ2-2, the V gene TRBV2; a possible D gene is TRBD1 (5 bases). This CDR3 has 14 amino acids. V was clipped by 6 bases and J by 1 base, with 9 bases between them. CDR1 is SNHLY, CDR2 FYNNEI, per germline. The CDR3 nucleotides read TGTGCCAGCAGCAGACAGCTGAACACCGGGGAGCTGTTTTTT. This translates into CASSRQLNTGELFF.

This chain connects TRBV5-6 to TRBJ2-1, with 8 positions matching TRBD2. The V gene end was trimmed by 4 bases and the J gene end by 5 bases; junction bases not matched to a gene: 5. Germline V gene lookup returns CDR1 SGHDT and CDR2 YYEEEE. The CDR3 runs 14 residues. The CDR3 coding sequence is TGTGCCAGCAGCCCCTCTAGCGGGCACAATGAGCAGTTCTTC. Translating gives CASSPSSGHNEQFF.

This clone was seen more than once but under ten times. The rearrangement links TRBV18 to TRBJ1-5, with TRBD1 matching over 7 bases. CDR1 KGHSH and CDR2 LQKENI come from the germline V gene. This CDR3 has 15 residues. The J segment lost 3 bases and the V segment lost 3 bases, leaving 5 bases of the junction unmatched. This chain's CDR3 is CASSPFTGDNQPQHF. CDR3 DNA sequence: TGTGCCAGCTCACCGTTCACAGGGGACAATCAGCCCCAGCATTTT.

V gene TRBV28 combines with J gene TRBJ1-2, with no clear D. Trimming removed 3 bases from V and 2 bases from J, with 7 bases in between. Germline CDR1 MDHEN, CDR2 SYDVKM. The CDR3 is 13 residues long. CDR3 DNA sequence: TGTGCCAGCAGTTTGGGCGACAACTATGGCTACACCTTC. Residues: CASSLGDNYGYTF.

The J gene is TRBJ2-2, the V gene TRBV5-1, with D perhaps TRBD2 (6 bases). V gave up 3 bases and J gave up 2 bases, with 14 bases separating them. CDR1 is SGHRS, CDR2 YFSETQ, per germline. The CDR3 has 16 amino acids. CDR3 residues: CASSSPGTLNTGELFF. The CDR3 DNA sequence: TGCGCCAGCAGCTCCCCCGGGACTTTAAACACCGGGGAGCTGTTTTTT.